Given below is one TCR beta chain in context. Germline lookup yields CDR1 SGHRS and CDR2 YFSETQ. The ends lost 4 bases at V and 0 bases at J; junction bases unmatched: 3. The CDR3 is 15 residues long. The sample comes from a study of blood T cell repertoires in COVID-19. About the research overall: Specimens from acute and convalescent COVID-19 originated in the United States, Italy and Spain.

The protocol was immunoSEQ multiplex PCR, while the TCRdb copy is restricted to in-frame clones and leaves out a portion. Of approximately 190,000 clones listed, around 90% are singletons. The V and J genes are TRBV5-1 and TRBJ1-4; 7 nucleotides agree with TRBD1. Sequencing was carried out using peripheral blood. This TCR derives from a man aged 55 to 69 with active or convalescent COVID-19. This chain's CDR3 is CASSPGQTTNEKLFF. The CDR3 DNA sequence: TGCGCCAGCAGCCCGGGACAGACAACTAATGAAAAACTGTTTTTT.